Shown below are 28 T cell receptor beta chains from a single sample sequenced in a study of shared clonotypes between healthy human individuals. Measured with immunoSEQ multiplex PCR; TCRdb has only the in-frame clones, and not every one. The table includes approximately 740,000 clones, 80% to 95% detected once. Only CD45RO-negative cells positively selected for CCR7 counted as naive CD8 cells, so terminally differentiated effector memory CD45RA+ cells were excluded. Specimen: naive CD8+ T cells sorted from blood. The receptors were sampled from a man younger than 45 in good health.

This sequence joins TRBV11-3 and TRBJ2-1; D gene uncertain. Germline CDR1 is SGHNT and CDR2 is YENEEA. Deletions cut 3 bases from V and 6 bases from J, with 6 bases between. The CDR3 spans 12 residues. The CDR3 DNA follows: TGTGCCAGCAGCTTCTCGGGCAATGAGCAGTTCTTC. Translating it yields CASSFSGNEQFF.

The chain couples TRBV27 to TRBJ2-7, with TRBD2 matching over 11 bases. The ends lost 5 bases at V and 4 bases at J; junction bases unmatched: 13. Germline V gene lookup returns CDR1 MNHEY and CDR2 SMNVEV (reference sequence). The CDR3 consists of 17 residues. The CDR3 spells CASSPLAGTSGLYEQYF. The CDR3 DNA reads TGTGCCAGCAGTCCACTCGCCGGGACTAGCGGACTTTACGAGCAGTACTTC.

The chain employs TRBV29-1 and TRBJ1-2; the D is unclear. V lost 1 base and J 8 bases, leaving 14 bases between the germline ends. The CDR3 length is 13 residues. CDR1 SQVTM and CDR2 ANQGSEA come from the germline V gene. CDR3 bases: TGCAGCGTTGAAGTTGGGTACGGAGCGGGCTACACCTTC. Translating it yields CSVEVGYGAGYTF.

The count of this clone is one. The same CDR3 can be traced to other DNA sequences in this sample. The V gene is TRBV18, the J gene TRBJ1-5; tentative D call: TRBD1 (5 bases). Germline V gives CDR1 KGHSH, CDR2 LQKENI. This CDR3 region has 14 residues. Between the trimmed V and J ends, which lost 3 bases and 7 bases, there was a span of 13 bases. CDR3 region: CASSPPGGGQPQHF. The CDR3 nucleotides read TGTGCCAGCTCACCCCCGGGGGGAGGGCAGCCCCAGCATTTT.

The V call is TRBV7-8, the J call TRBJ2-3; TRBD2 matches at 9 bases. The CDR3 totals 16 residues. From germline, CDR1 is SGHVS and CDR2 FQNEAQ. V shed 1 base and J 2 bases; nucleotides not matched to a gene: 4. The CDR3: CASSLGTSVFTDTQYF. The CDR3 DNA sequence: TGTGCCAGCAGCTTAGGGACTAGCGTCTTCACAGATACGCAGTATTTT. Together with reference TRBV7-8 and TRBJ2-3, the CDR3 gives the full variable domain: GAGVSQSPRYKVAKRGQDVALRCDPISGHVSLFWYQQALGQGPEFLTYFQNEAQLDKSGLPSDRFFAERPEGSVSTLKIQRTQQEDSAVYLCASSLGTSVFTDTQYFGPGTRLTVL.

This chain uses TRBV27 with TRBJ2-1, with D perhaps matching TRBD1 (5 bases). V was pared by 5 bases and J by 7 bases, with 12 bases between. The CDR3 is 13 amino acids. Germline values: CDR1 MNHEY, CDR2 SMNVEV (reference sequence). In DNA, the CDR3 is TGTGCCAGCAGTAGGGGCGGCGTGAATGAGCAGTTCTTC. Translation gives CASSRGGVNEQFF.

The chain employs TRBV7-9 and TRBJ2-7, with a tentative D call TRBD2 (6 bases). V gave up 4 bases and J gave up 1 base, with 17 bases separating them. CDR1 SEHNR and CDR2 FQNEAQ come from the germline V gene (reference sequence). The CDR3 runs to 16 residues. This CDR3 reads CASSSPGGPESYEQYF. Here the CDR3 DNA reads TGTGCCAGCAGCTCCCCTGGAGGGCCTGAGTCCTACGAGCAGTACTTC.

This clone was counted a few times. The chain combines TRBV19 with TRBJ2-2; D tentatively fits TRBD1 or TRBD2 (5 bases each). The V end lost 5 bases, the J end lost 2 bases, and 15 bases lay between the germline ends. CDR1 and CDR2 (germline): LNHDA, SQIVND (reference sequence). This CDR3 is 16 amino acids long. The CDR3 nucleotides read TGTGCCAGTAGTCCGCGAGGTGGGGACAACACCGGGGAGCTGTTTTTT. Protein product: CASSPRGGDNTGELFF.

V gene TRBV9 combines with J gene TRBJ2-2; D may be TRBD1 or TRBD2 (5 bases each). CDR1 is SGDLS and CDR2 is YYNGEE in the germline V gene. Trimming cost V 3 bases and J 3 bases, with 12 bases left between them. The CDR3 totals 15 residues. Here the CDR3 reads CASSGRDGDTGELFF. The CDR3 DNA sequence: TGTGCCAGCAGCGGCCGGGACGGAGACACCGGGGAGCTGTTTTTT.

The chain employs TRBV27 and TRBJ2-1; D gene ambiguous. Germline loops: CDR1 MNHEY, CDR2 SMNVEV (reference sequence). This CDR3 region has 11 residues. V was trimmed by 1 base and J by 7 bases, leaving 2 bases between them. The CDR3 DNA sequence: TGTGCCAGCAGTTTATGGAATGAGCAGTTCTTC. As protein: CASSLWNEQFF.

The chain employs TRBV5-1 and TRBJ2-2, with TRBD1 as a possible D gene (6 bases). Germline V gene data show CDR1 as SGHRS and CDR2 as YFSETQ. CDR3 size: 17 residues. Trimming removed 0 bases from V and 1 base from J, with 13 bases in between. Written as DNA, the CDR3 is TGCGCCAGCAGCTTGGGGATAAACAGGGTGAACACCGGGGAGCTGTTTTTT. Amino acids: CASSLGINRVNTGELFF.

Worth noting for this clone: Within the sample, other DNA sequences also encode this same CDR3. The rearrangement links TRBV7-9 to TRBJ2-5; D uncertain. The germline V and J ends were trimmed by 3 bases and 5 bases, with 10 bases remaining between them. The CDR3 is made up of 13 amino acids. Germline V gene lookup returns CDR1 SEHNR and CDR2 FQNEAQ (reference sequence). The CDR3 region is CASSLVVQETQYF. CDR3 DNA sequence: TGTGCCAGCAGCTTGGTGGTTCAGGAGACCCAGTACTTC.

The chain links TRBV7-8 to TRBJ2-1; D is ambiguous. This CDR3 has 11 residues. Trimming removed 5 bases from V and 5 bases from J, with 4 bases in between. Germline lookup yields CDR1 SGHVS and CDR2 FQNEAQ. The chain's CDR3 is CASSQNNEQFF. CDR3 nucleotides: TGTGCCAGCAGCCAAAACAATGAGCAGTTCTTC.

The CDR3 region is CASSLVRGPSGRETQYF. The CDR3 region has the DNA TGTGCCAGCAGCTTAGTCCGGGGGCCCAGTGGACGAGAGACCCAGTACTTC. The rearrangement joins TRBV7-7 to TRBJ2-5; D possibly uses TRBD1 or TRBD2 (6 bases each). V lost 1 base, J lost 4 bases, and 19 bases lay in between. Germline CDR1 is SSHAT and CDR2 is FNYEAQ (reference sequence). This CDR3 is 17 amino acids long.

The chain carries TRBV7-9 and TRBJ2-5; no clear D. V was clipped by 3 bases and J by 2 bases, with 10 bases between them. The CDR3 length is 14 residues. Germline CDR1 SEHNR, CDR2 FQNEAQ (reference sequence). CDR3 coding DNA: TGTGCCAGCAGCTTTTTCGACTCTCAAGAGACCCAGTACTTC. Translated, it gives CASSFFDSQETQYF.

The J gene is TRBJ2-7, the V gene TRBV19; 10 bases are shared with TRBD2. This CDR3 has 16 amino acids. Per the germline V gene, CDR1 is LNHDA and CDR2 is SQIVND (reference sequence). Losses at the gene ends were 4 bases for V and 2 bases for J; bases not matched to a gene: 8. CDR3 residues: CASSTGLLAGPYEQYF. Written as DNA, the CDR3 is TGTGCCAGTAGTACCGGCCTACTAGCGGGACCCTACGAGCAGTACTTC.

The V gene is TRBV2, the J gene TRBJ2-1; no reliable D call. V was cut by 8 bases and J by 0 bases, with 8 bases left in between. CDR3 length: 13 amino acids. The germline CDR1 and CDR2 sequences are SNHLY and FYNNEI. As DNA, the CDR3 is TGTGCCAGCGAGCAAAGCTCCTACAATGAGCAGTTCTTC. Protein: CASEQSSYNEQFF.

Comments on this clone: Different DNA sequences within this sample yield the same CDR3. The V and J genes are TRBV7-3 and TRBJ2-1; 7 nucleotides match TRBD2. The V gene end was trimmed by 0 bases and the J gene end by 2 bases; junction bases not matched to a gene: 1. CDR1 and CDR2 (germline): SGHTA, FQGTGA. The CDR3 totals 15 residues. The CDR3 DNA reads as TGTGCCAGCAGCTTAACGGGAGGGCCCTACAATGAGCAGTTCTTC. Translated, it gives CASSLTGGPYNEQFF.

The chain combines TRBV5-5 with TRBJ1-2; TRBD1 agrees at 7 bases. Germline V gives CDR1 SGHKS, CDR2 YYEKEE (reference sequence). Trimming removed 3 bases from V and 3 bases from J; junction bases left unmatched: 8. This CDR3 region has 15 residues. The CDR3 DNA is TGTGCCAGCAGCTCCCCTAGGACAGGTGACTATGGCTACACCTTC. Translation: CASSSPRTGDYGYTF.

This clone was picked up one time. J is TRBJ2-1 and V is TRBV29-1; the match to TRBD2 covers 10 bases. The CDR3 extends over 21 amino acids. Germline V gene sequence: CDR1 SQVTM, CDR2 ANQGSEA. J was trimmed by 3 bases and V by 0 bases; bases with no gene match: 20. CDR3 loop: CSVEDPSAGGPISINYNEQFF. The CDR3 nucleotides are TGCAGCGTTGAAGACCCGTCAGCGGGAGGGCCCATCTCCATCAACTACAATGAGCAGTTCTTC.

This chain joins TRBV6-1 and TRBJ2-7; D is ambiguous. Germline lookup yields CDR1 MNHNS and CDR2 SASEGT. The CDR3 is 11 residues long. The V end was cut by 2 bases, the J end by 5 bases, with 4 bases between. The CDR3, as DNA: TGTGCCAGCAGTGAATTCCACGAGCAGTACTTC. As protein: CASSEFHEQYF.

This chain uses TRBV13 with TRBJ2-7; TRBD1 is a possible D gene (5 bases). CDR3 size: 17 residues. Germline lookup yields CDR1 PRHDT and CDR2 FYEKMQ (reference sequence). With 0 bases removed from V and 4 bases from J, the gap between germline ends came to 19 bases. Here the CDR3 reads CASSLGLVGPRAYEQYF. The CDR3 DNA sequence: TGTGCCAGCAGCTTAGGGCTAGTGGGCCCCAGGGCTTACGAGCAGTACTTC.

This chain connects TRBV28 to TRBJ1-1, with D tentatively TRBD1 (6 bases). CDR3 length equals 15 residues. Trimming removed 2 bases from V and 4 bases from J, with 14 bases in between. Germline V gene lookup returns CDR1 MDHEN and CDR2 SYDVKM. The CDR3 loop reads CASSLGRGHSTEAFF. CDR3 in DNA: TGTGCCAGCAGTTTAGGGAGGGGACATTCCACTGAAGCTTTCTTT.

The rearrangement links TRBV5-5 to TRBJ2-7; TRBD1 might be the D (6 bases). V was trimmed by 6 bases and J by 3 bases, leaving 10 bases between them. CDR3 length: 12 amino acids. Germline-derived CDR1 and CDR2 are SGHKS and YYEKEE (reference sequence). The chain's CDR3 is CASTPTGYEQYF. The CDR3 DNA reads as TGTGCCAGCACCCCGACAGGCTACGAGCAGTACTTC. Full variable domain (remainder filled in from reference TRBV5-5 and TRBJ2-7): DAGVTQSPTHLIKTRGQQVTLRCSPISGHKSVSWYQQVLGQGPQFIFQYYEKEERGRGNFPDRFSARQFPNYSSELNVNALLLGDSALYLCASTPTGYEQYFGPGTRLTVT.

The J gene is TRBJ2-1, the V gene TRBV9, with a tentative D call TRBD1 (6 bases). The CDR3 is made up of 14 amino acids. Trimming stripped 3 bases from V and 7 bases from J, with 14 bases between. Per germline, CDR1 SGDLS and CDR2 YYNGEE. The CDR3 DNA reads TGTGCCAGCAGCGAGAGGGGGAGTTGGAATGAGCAGTTCTTC. Protein sequence: CASSERGSWNEQFF.

The chain joins TRBV5-5 to TRBJ2-7, with D possibly matching TRBD1 (5 bases). CDR1 is SGHKS, CDR2 YYEKEE, per germline (reference sequence). Deletions cut 1 base from V and 3 bases from J, with 8 bases between. This CDR3 is 13 amino acids long. The CDR3 bases are TGTGCCAGCAGCTTGTACCAGGGCTACGAGCAGTACTTC. Its protein is CASSLYQGYEQYF. Based on the CDR3 plus reference TRBV5-5 and TRBJ2-7, the full variable domain is DAGVTQSPTHLIKTRGQQVTLRCSPISGHKSVSWYQQVLGQGPQFIFQYYEKEERGRGNFPDRFSARQFPNYSSELNVNALLLGDSALYLCASSLYQGYEQYFGPGTRLTVT.

The V gene is TRBV19, the J gene TRBJ1-1; D unclear. V was shortened by 8 bases and J by 1 base, with 11 bases between the two germline ends. The CDR3 has 13 residues. Looked up from germline, CDR1 is LNHDA and CDR2 is SQIVND (reference sequence). The CDR3: CASFTAKNTEAFF. The CDR3, as DNA: TGTGCCAGTTTTACAGCGAAGAACACTGAAGCTTTCTTT.

This clone has only one observation. The chain has TRBV14 and TRBJ2-5; 7 bases line up with TRBD2. V lost 0 bases, J lost 0 bases, and 13 bases stayed unmatched. The CDR3 covers 19 residues. CDR1 SGHDN and CDR2 FVKESK come from the germline V gene. The CDR3 nucleotides read TGTGCCAGCAGCCAAGATTCGGCTAGCGGATATCAGTACCAAGAGACCCAGTACTTC. Translated, it gives CASSQDSASGYQYQETQYF. Supplemented by reference TRBV14 and TRBJ2-5, the full variable domain reads EAGVTQFPSHSVIEKGQTVTLRCDPISGHDNLYWYRRVMGKEIKFLLHFVKESKQDESGMPNNRFLAERTGGTYSTLKVQPAELEDSGVYFCASSQDSASGYQYQETQYFGPGTRLLVL.